Sequencing of this TCR beta chain was carried out in a study of cytomegalovirus exposure and HLA in healthy donors. Points from the study as a whole: HLA allele associations emerged for about 16,000 TCR beta sequences in a later analysis, at 0.05 false discovery rate.

Both 60 Vbeta primers and 13 Jbeta primers went into the PCR. In the authors' workflow: Some 11 million shared chains were among the approximately 76 million unique TCR beta chains that a later analysis counted. Profiled with immunoSEQ multiplex PCR; TCRdb holds only in-frame clones, not every one. V and J calls and clone size are copied from that table; D and trimming were computed from the DNA. The table has 150,000 to 200,000 clones, around 81% seen once; the top ten hold more than 1.5%. Details on this clone: What it binds is not known.

The TCR was taken from a man aged 18-30 years in good health and CMV-seronegative. The material sequenced was PBMCs.

In DNA, the CDR3 is TGTGCCAGCAGCTTATCCCCCTCGGCCCGAAAAGGGGACTATGGCTACACCTTC. Its protein product is CASSLSPSARKGDYGYTF. J is TRBJ1-2 and V is TRBV7-2; TRBD1 might be the D (5 bases). The V gene lost 2 bases and the J gene lost 3 bases, with 22 bases spanning the gap. CDR3 length: 18 residues. Looked up from germline, CDR1 is SGHTA and CDR2 is FQGNSA.